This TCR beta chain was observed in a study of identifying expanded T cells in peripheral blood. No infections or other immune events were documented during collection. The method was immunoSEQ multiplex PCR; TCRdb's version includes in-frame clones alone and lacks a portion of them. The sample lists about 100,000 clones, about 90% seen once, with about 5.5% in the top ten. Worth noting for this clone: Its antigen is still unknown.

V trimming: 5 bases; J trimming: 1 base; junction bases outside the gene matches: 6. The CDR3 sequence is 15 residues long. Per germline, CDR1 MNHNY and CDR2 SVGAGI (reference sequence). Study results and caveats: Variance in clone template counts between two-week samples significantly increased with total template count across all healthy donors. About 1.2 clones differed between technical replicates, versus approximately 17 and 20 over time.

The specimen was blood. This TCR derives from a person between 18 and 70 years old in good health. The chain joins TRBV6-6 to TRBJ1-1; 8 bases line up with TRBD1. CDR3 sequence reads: CASSTRDRRNTEAFF. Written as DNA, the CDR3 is TGTGCCAGCAGTACCCGGGACAGGCGGAACACTGAAGCTTTCTTT.